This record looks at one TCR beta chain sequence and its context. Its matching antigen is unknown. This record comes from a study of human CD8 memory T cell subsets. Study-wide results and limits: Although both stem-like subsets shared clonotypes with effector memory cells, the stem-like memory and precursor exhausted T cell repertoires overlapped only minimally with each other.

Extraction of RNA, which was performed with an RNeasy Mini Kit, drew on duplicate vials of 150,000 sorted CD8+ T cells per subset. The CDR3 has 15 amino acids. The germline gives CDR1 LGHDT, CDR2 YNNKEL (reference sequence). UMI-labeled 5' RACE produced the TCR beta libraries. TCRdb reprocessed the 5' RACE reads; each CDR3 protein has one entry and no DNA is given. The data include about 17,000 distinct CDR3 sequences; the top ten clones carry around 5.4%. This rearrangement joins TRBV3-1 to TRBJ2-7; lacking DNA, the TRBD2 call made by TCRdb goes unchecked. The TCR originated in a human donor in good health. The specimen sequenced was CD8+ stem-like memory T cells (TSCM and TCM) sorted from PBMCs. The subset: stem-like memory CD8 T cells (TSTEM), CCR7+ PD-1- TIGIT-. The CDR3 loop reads CASSPARGPNYEQYF.